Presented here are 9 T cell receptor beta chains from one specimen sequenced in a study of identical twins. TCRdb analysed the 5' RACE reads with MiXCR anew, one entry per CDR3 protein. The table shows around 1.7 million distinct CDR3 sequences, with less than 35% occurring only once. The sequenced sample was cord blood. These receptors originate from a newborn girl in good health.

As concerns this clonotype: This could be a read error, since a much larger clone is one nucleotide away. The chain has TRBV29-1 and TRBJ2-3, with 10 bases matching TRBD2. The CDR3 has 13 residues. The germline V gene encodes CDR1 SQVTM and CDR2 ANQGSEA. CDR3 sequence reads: CSVLASGRDTRYF. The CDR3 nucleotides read TGCAGCGTCTTGGCTAGCGGGAGAGATACGCGGTATTTT.

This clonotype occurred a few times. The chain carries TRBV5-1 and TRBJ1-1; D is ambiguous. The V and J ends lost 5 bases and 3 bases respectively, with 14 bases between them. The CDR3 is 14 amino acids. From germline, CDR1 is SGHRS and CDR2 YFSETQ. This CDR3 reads CASSPGRYDTEAFF. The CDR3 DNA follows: TGCGCCAGCAGTCCCGGCAGATACGACACTGAAGCTTTCTTT.

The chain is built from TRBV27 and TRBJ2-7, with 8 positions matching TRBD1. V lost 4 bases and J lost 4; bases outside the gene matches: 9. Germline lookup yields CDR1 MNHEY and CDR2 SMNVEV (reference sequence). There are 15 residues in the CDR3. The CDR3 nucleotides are TGTGCCAGCAGTTCTTACCCCGACAGGGGATACGAGCAGTACTTC. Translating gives CASSSYPDRGYEQYF.

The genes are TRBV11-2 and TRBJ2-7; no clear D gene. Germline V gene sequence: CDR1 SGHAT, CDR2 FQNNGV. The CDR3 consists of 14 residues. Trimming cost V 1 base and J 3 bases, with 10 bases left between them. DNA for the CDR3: TGTGCCAGCAGCTTAGCTGGTTACGGCTACGAGCAGTACTTC. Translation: CASSLAGYGYEQYF.

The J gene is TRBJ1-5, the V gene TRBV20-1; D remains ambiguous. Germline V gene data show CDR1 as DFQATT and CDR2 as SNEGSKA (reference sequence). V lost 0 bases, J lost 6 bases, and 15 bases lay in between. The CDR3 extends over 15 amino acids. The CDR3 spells CSARDKGNPGQPQHF. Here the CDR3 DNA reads TGCAGTGCTAGAGATAAGGGCAACCCGGGTCAGCCCCAGCATTTT.

The DNA of the CDR3 is TGCGCCAGCAGCTCCGGGGGCCAGGGCTATGGCTACACCTTC. It codes for CASSSGGQGYGYTF. This chain connects TRBV5-1 to TRBJ1-2, with D possibly TRBD1 on 6 matching bases. The CDR3 contains 14 residues. Trimming pared 3 bases from V and 4 bases from J, leaving 13 bases between. The germline V gene has CDR1 SGHRS and CDR2 YFSETQ.

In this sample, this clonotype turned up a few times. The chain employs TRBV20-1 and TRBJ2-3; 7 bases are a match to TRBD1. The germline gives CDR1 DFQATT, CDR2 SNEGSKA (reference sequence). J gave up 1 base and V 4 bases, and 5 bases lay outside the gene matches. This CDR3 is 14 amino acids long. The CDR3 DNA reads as TGCAGTGCTACCCCAACAGGGGGCACAGATACGCAGTATTTT. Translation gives CSATPTGGTDTQYF.

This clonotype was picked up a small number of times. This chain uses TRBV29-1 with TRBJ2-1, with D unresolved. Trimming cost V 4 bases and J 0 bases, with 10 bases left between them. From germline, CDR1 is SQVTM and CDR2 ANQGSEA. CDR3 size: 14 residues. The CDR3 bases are TGCAGCGTTGCTCGAGCTAGCTCCTACAATGAGCAGTTCTTC. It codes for CSVARASSYNEQFF.

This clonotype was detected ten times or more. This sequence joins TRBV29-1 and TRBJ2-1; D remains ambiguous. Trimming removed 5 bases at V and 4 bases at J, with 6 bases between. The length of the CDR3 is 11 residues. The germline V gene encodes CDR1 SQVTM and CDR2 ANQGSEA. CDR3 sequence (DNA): TGCAGCGTTCTACTTTACAATGAGCAGTTCTTC. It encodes CSVLLYNEQFF.